This T cell receptor (beta chain) was identified during a study of T cell repertoires in cytomegalovirus infection (dated by TCRdb to 2018 to 2020). For context, the study as a whole: Because public TCR beta signatures pointed to carriage of CMV infection together with the matching HLA type, the HLA type of each donor mattered for the analysis.

TCRdb records Illumina HiSeq 1500 as the sequencer. Using fastp trimming at Q25 and MiXCR clonotype assembly, TCRdb reanalyzed the public sequencing data and kept in-frame beta chains. Entries that share a CDR3 protein sequence are merged under the most common genes and DNA. This sample has fewer than 300,000 distinct CDR3 sequences in its table, and roughly 24% of those were observed once. 11% to 15% of the sample rests with the top ten. Remarks on this clonotype: Its antigen is not yet known. Since no conserved phenylalanine or tryptophan closes the CDR3, a read error is the likely cause.

Study-wide findings and limitations: In the ex vivo response, HLA-C-restricted CMV-specific TCR beta clonotypes were dominant, and in two of eight donors the single most frequent clonotype came from this HLA-C-restricted group. In both this cohort and an independent roughly 350-donor cohort, the cumulative frequency of public TCR beta family members distinguished carriers of CMV infection plus the relevant HLA type.

The source is a human donor in good health (CMV status not recorded). Some clones in this sample may be carry-over from other donors' samples. The sequencing input was PBMCs.

DNA sequence: TGTGCCACCCGACTAGCGGGAGCTAGCACAGATACGCAGTATTTG. It translates to CATRLAGASTDTQYL. The sequence joins TRBV12-3 or TRBV12-4 to TRBJ2-3; 12 central bases correspond to TRBD2. Trimming leaves V shorter by 10 bases and J shorter by 0 bases, with the junction holding 5 bases beyond the gene matches. The CDR3 extends over 15 residues, inclusive of both ends. The retained sequence is limited to the CDR3, 45 bases, with the frame set at the first base.